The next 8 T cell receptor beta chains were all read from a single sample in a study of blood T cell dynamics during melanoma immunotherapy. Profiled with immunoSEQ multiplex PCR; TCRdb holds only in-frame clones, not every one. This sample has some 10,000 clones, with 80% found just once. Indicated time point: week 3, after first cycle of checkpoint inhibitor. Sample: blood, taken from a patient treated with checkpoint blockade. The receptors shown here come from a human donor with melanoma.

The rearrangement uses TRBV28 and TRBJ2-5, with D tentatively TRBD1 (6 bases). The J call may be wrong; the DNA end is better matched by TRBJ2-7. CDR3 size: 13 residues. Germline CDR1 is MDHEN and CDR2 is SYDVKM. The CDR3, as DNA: TGTGCCAGCAGTAACGCACAGGGTGGCGAGCAGTACTTC. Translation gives CASSNAQGGEQYF.

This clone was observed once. The DNA of the CDR3 is TGTGCCAGCAGACCCCTGGGCTCCTACAATGAGCAGTTCTTC. This gives the protein CASRPLGSYNEQFF. This chain links TRBV28 with TRBJ2-1; D gene uncertain. This CDR3 contains 14 residues. The ends were cut back, 6 bases at V and 0 bases at J, with 9 bases in the middle. Germline CDR1 MDHEN, CDR2 SYDVKM. Drawing the rest from reference TRBV28 and TRBJ2-1, the complete variable domain is DVKVTQSSRYLVKRTGEKVFLECVQDMDHENMFWYRQDPGLGLRLIYFSYDVKMKEKGDIPEGYSVSREKKERFSLILESASTNQTSMYLCASRPLGSYNEQFFGPGTRLTVL.

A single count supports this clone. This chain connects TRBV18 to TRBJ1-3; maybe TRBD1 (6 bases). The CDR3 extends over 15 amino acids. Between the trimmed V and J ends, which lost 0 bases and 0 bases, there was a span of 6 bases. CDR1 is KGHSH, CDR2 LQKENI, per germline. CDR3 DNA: TGTGCCAGCTCACCACCGGGGGCCTCTGGAAACACCATATATTTT. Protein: CASSPPGASGNTIYF.

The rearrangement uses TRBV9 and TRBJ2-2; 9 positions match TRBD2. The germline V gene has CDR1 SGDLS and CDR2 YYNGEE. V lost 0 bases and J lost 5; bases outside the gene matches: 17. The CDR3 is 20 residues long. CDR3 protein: CASSVGTPPFSGRGTGELFF. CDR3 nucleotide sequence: TGTGCCAGCAGCGTAGGAACCCCCCCTTTTAGCGGGAGAGGGACCGGGGAGCTGTTTTTT.

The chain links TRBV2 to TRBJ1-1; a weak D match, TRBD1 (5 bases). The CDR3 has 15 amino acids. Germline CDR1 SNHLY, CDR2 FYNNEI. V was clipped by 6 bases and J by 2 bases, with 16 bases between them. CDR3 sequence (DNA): TGTGCCAGCAGACGGGACTCCCTAGGCAACACTGAAGCTTTCTTT. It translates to CASRRDSLGNTEAFF. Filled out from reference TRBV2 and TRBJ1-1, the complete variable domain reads EPEVTQTPSHQVTQMGQEVILRCVPISNHLYFYWYRQILGQKVEFLVSFYNNEISEKSEIFDDQFSVERPDGSNFTLKIRSTKLEDSAMYFCASRRDSLGNTEAFFGQGTRLTVV.

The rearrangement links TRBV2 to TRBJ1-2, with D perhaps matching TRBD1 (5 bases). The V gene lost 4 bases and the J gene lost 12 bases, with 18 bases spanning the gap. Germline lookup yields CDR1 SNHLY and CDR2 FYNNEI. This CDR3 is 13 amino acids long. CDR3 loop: CASSGGVGEVHTF. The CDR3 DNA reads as TGTGCCAGCAGTGGGGGCGTGGGGGAAGTACACACCTTC.

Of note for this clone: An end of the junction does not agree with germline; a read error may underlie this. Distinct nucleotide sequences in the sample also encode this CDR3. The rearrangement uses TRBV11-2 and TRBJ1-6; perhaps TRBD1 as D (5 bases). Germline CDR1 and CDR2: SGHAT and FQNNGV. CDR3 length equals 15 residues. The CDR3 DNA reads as TGTGCCAGCAGCCCCTCCTCGGGGGATACTTCACCACTCCACTTT. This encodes CASSPSSGDTSPLHF.

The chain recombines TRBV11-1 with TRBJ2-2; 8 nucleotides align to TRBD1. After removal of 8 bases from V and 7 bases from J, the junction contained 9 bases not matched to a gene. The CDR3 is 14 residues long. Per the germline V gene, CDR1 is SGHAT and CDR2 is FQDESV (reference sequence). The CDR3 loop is CASRQGAPGGELFF. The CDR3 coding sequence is TGTGCCAGCCGGCAGGGGGCCCCGGGCGGGGAGCTGTTTTTT.